This T cell receptor beta chain came from a study of blood T cell repertoires in COVID-19. Study overall: The study drew acute and convalescent COVID-19 samples from the United States, Italy and Spain. The cDNA or gDNA used as material had been derived from T cells, B-cell-depleted T cells, or PBMCs.

The authors' processing: Amplification of reference gene primers was used by the study to estimate nucleated cell counts. Measured with immunoSEQ multiplex PCR; TCRdb has only the in-frame clones, and not every one. V and J calls plus clone size are reproduced from that table; the DNA served to infer D and trimming. This sample yields approximately 380,000 clones, of which 88% are seen a single time; more than 0.95% belongs to the top ten. This CDR3 contains 12 residues. V was trimmed by 5 bases and J by 7 bases, leaving 8 bases between them. Germline V gene lookup returns CDR1 MDHEN and CDR2 SYDVKM.

V gene TRBV28 combines with J gene TRBJ1-4; no reliable D call. The sequencing input was PBMCs or T cells enriched from blood (not recorded which). This clonotype was sampled from a woman under 30 who had recovered from COVID-19. Here the CDR3 reads CASSHSPEKLFF. The DNA of the CDR3 is TGTGCCAGCAGTCACAGCCCTGAAAAACTGTTTTTT.